The 12 T cell receptor beta chains below all came from one sample that was sequenced in a study of cytomegalovirus exposure and HLA in healthy donors. TCRdb's table, derived via immunoSEQ multiplex PCR, lists solely in-frame clones and lacks some. The sample shows over 200,000 clones, around 88% of them seen only once. The sequenced material came from PBMCs. The receptors here all came from a woman aged 18-29 years in good health and CMV-seronegative.

This clone was found once. The chain employs TRBV11-2 and TRBJ2-3, with 9 bases fitting TRBD2. Trimming took 1 base from V and 5 from J; bases not matched to a gene: 7. CDR3 length: 16 amino acids. In germline, CDR1 is SGHAT, CDR2 FQNNGV. The CDR3 nucleotides are TGTGCCAGCAGCTTAGGCTTGCGGGAGGGCGGAGATACGCAGTATTTT. Protein: CASSLGLREGGDTQYF.

In regard to this clone: This CDR3 is also generated by other DNA sequences in the sample. This chain joins TRBV4-1 and TRBJ2-7; D is ambiguous. Trimming shortened V by 0 bases and J by 6 bases, and 9 bases separated the two germline ends. This CDR3 has 13 amino acids. The V gene's germline CDR1 is MGHRA and CDR2 YSYEKL. CDR3 sequence (DNA): TGCGCCAGCAGCCAAGAGCCCGGTAGCGAGCAGTACTTC. It is translated as CASSQEPGSEQYF.

The chain links TRBV7-6 to TRBJ2-5; possible D gene TRBD2, 5 bases. Per germline, CDR1 SGHVS and CDR2 FNYEAQ. Trimming stripped 2 bases from V and 2 bases from J, with 6 bases between. The CDR3 contains 13 residues. CDR3: CASSLPGQETQYF. CDR3 in DNA: TGTGCCAGCAGCTTACCGGGACAAGAGACCCAGTACTTC.

This CDR3 reads CASSVTSGTYNEQFF. The CDR3, as DNA: TGTGCCAGCAGCGTGACTAGCGGGACCTACAATGAGCAGTTCTTC. This sequence joins TRBV9 and TRBJ2-1, with TRBD2 matching over 11 bases. In germline, CDR1 is SGDLS, CDR2 YYNGEE. With V trimmed by 2 bases and J by 2 bases, 0 bases remained unmatched. This CDR3 has 15 residues.

Note on this clone: Mismatch with germline at one junction end may stem from a read error. The V and J genes are TRBV18 and TRBJ2-1; 9 bases map to TRBD1. This CDR3 is 15 amino acids long. Per the germline V gene, CDR1 is KGHSH and CDR2 is LQKENI. CDR3 region: CASSPQKTGGNEQFF. The CDR3 DNA reads TGTGCCAGCTCTCCACAGAAGACAGGGGGCAATGAGCAGTTCTTC. The complete variable domain, with remaining parts taken from reference TRBV18 and TRBJ2-1, reads NAGVMQNPRHLVRRRGQEARLRCSPMKGHSHVYWYRQLPEEGLKFMVYLQKENIIDESGMPKERFSAEFPKEGPSILRIQQVVRGDSAAYFCASSPQKTGGNEQFFGPGTRLTVL.

The rearrangement links TRBV11-2 to TRBJ1-4, with D perhaps TRBD1 (5 bases). The CDR3 length is 15 residues. The V gene lost 0 bases and the J gene lost 8 bases, with 13 bases spanning the gap. CDR1 and CDR2 (germline): SGHAT, FQNNGV. CDR3 DNA sequence: TGTGCCAGCAGCTTAGAGGCAGGGTTTGGGGAAAAACTGTTTTTT. It translates to CASSLEAGFGEKLFF.

In its sample, this clone was seen a few times. This chain connects TRBV29-1 to TRBJ1-2, with 7 bases lining up with TRBD1. The CDR3 sequence is 14 residues long. V shed 0 bases and J 2 bases; nucleotides not matched to a gene: 3. From germline, CDR1 is SQVTM and CDR2 ANQGSEA. This CDR3 is CSVEDEGANYGYTF. CDR3 nucleotide sequence: TGCAGCGTTGAAGATGAGGGGGCGAACTATGGCTACACCTTC.

The count of this clone is one. V gene TRBV6-1 combines with J gene TRBJ1-4, with 7 nucleotides matching TRBD1. The V and J ends lost 5 bases and 7 bases, in that order; junction bases with no gene match: 4. Germline-derived CDR1 and CDR2 are MNHNS and SASEGT. The CDR3 loop spans 13 amino acids. The CDR3 DNA reads as TGTGCCAGCAGTTTACAGGGGTTTGAAAAACTGTTTTTT. It codes for CASSLQGFEKLFF.

The chain carries TRBV4-1 and TRBJ2-5; perhaps TRBD2 as D (5 bases). V was cut by 5 bases and J by 1 base, with 11 bases left in between. The CDR3 loop spans 14 amino acids. The germline V gene encodes CDR1 MGHRA and CDR2 YSYEKL. The CDR3 DNA reads as TGCGCCAGCAGCGAAAAAGAGGGCCAAGAGACCCAGTACTTC. This translates into CASSEKEGQETQYF.

This chain uses TRBV4-3 with TRBJ2-2; 8 bases line up with TRBD2. CDR1 LGHNA and CDR2 YSLEER come from the germline V gene. The CDR3 is made up of 17 amino acids. After removal of 4 bases from V and 0 bases from J, the junction contained 7 bases not matched to a gene. CDR3: CASSLPPAGANTGELFF. CDR3 DNA sequence: TGCGCCAGCAGCCTACCCCCAGCGGGAGCGAACACCGGGGAGCTGTTTTTT.

The chain joins TRBV5-6 to TRBJ2-4, with 7 nucleotides matching TRBD1. Per the germline V gene, CDR1 is SGHDT and CDR2 is YYEEEE. CDR3 length: 12 residues. Unmatched junction bases numbered 3, after V lost 4 bases and J lost 8 bases. The CDR3 region has the DNA TGTGCCAGCAGCCCCCAGGGGGACATTCAGTACTTC. Protein sequence: CASSPQGDIQYF. The whole variable domain, remainder taken from reference TRBV5-6 and TRBJ2-4, is DAGVTQSPTHLIKTRGQQVTLRCSPKSGHDTVSWYQQALGQGPQFIFQYYEEEERQRGNFPDRFSGHQFPNYSSELNVNALLLGDSALYLCASSPQGDIQYFGAGTRLSVL.

The chain has TRBV27 and TRBJ2-6; D is undetermined. The V gene lost 2 bases and the J gene lost 1 base, with 12 bases spanning the gap. The CDR3 covers 17 residues. Germline CDR1 is MNHEY and CDR2 is SMNVEV (reference sequence). DNA for the CDR3: TGTGCCAGCAGTTTAGCCCCCCAGGTTTCTGGGGCCAACGTCCTGACTTTC. It encodes CASSLAPQVSGANVLTF. The full variable domain, with the rest looked up from reference TRBV27 and TRBJ2-6, is EAQVTQNPRYLITVTGKKLTVTCSQNMNHEYMSWYRQDPGLGLRQIYYSMNVEVTDKGDVPEGYKVSRKEKRNFPLILESPSPNQTSLYFCASSLAPQVSGANVLTFGAGSRLTVL.